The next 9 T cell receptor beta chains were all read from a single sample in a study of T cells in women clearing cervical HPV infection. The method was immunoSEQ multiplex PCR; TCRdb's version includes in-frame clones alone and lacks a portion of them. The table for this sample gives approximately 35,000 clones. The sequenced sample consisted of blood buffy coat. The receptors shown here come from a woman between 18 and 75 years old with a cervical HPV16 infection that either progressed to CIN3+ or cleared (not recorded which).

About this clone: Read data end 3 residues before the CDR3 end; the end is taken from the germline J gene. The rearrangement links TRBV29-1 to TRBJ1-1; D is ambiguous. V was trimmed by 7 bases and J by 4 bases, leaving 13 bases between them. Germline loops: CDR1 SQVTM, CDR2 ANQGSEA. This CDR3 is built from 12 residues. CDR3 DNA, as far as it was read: TGCAGCGAGGTGGCGGCGGGCACTGAA. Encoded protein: CSEVAAGTE. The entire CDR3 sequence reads CSEVAAGTEAFF.

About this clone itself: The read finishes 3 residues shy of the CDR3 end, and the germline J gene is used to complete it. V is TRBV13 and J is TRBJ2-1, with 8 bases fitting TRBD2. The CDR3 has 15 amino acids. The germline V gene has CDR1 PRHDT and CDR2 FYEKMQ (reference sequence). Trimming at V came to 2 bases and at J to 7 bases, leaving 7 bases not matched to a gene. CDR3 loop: CASSLFGTSLNEQFF. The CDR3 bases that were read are TGTGCCAGCAGCTTATTTGGGACTAGTCTTAATGAG.

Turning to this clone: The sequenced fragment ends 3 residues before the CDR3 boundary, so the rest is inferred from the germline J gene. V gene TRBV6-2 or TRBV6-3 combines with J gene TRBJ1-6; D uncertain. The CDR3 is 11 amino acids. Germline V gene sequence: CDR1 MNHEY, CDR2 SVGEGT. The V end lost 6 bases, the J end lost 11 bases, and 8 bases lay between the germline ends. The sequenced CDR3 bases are TGTGCCAGCAGCCAGCGGCCACCC. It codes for CASSQRPP. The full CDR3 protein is CASSQRPPLHF.

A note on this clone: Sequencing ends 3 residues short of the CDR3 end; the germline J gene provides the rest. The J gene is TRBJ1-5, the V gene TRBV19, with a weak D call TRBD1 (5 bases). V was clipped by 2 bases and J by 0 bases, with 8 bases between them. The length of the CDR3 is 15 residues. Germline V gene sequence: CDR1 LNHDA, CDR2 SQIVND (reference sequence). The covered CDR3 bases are TGTGCCAGTAGTATATCGACAGATAGCAATCAGCCC. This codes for CASSISTDSNQP. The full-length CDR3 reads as CASSISTDSNQPQHF.

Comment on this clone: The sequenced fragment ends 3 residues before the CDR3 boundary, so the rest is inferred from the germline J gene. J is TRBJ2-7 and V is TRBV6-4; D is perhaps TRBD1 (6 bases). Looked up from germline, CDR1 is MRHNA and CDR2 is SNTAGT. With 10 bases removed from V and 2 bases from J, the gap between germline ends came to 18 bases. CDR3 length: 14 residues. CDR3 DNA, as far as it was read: TGTGCCACATCCTGGGACATACCAACCTACGAG. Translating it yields CATSWDIPTYE. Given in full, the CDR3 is CATSWDIPTYEQYF.

CDR3 region: CSASRGAGLRYEQYF. The sequenced CDR3 bases are TGCAGTGCTAGTCGGGGGGCCGGACTCCGCTACGAG. The chain uses TRBV20-1 and TRBJ2-7; tentative D call: TRBD2 (7 bases). The read falls 3 residues short of the CDR3 end, and the missing part is taken from the germline J gene. V lost 3 bases and J 3 bases, leaving 18 bases between the germline ends. The CDR3 is made up of 15 amino acids. CDR1 is DFQATT and CDR2 is SNEGSKA in the germline V gene (reference sequence).

CDR3 DNA (partial): TGTGCTAGTGGACTAGTTCGCACCGGGGAG. It translates to CASGLVRTGE. From start to end, the CDR3 is CASGLVRTGELFF. This chain uses TRBV12-5 with TRBJ2-2, with D possibly TRBD2 on 5 matching bases. The CDR3 goes on 3 residues after the read ends, and that part is filled in from the germline J gene. The CDR3 has 13 residues. V lost 6 bases, J lost 4 bases, and 9 bases lay in between. The germline V gene has CDR1 LGHNT and CDR2 FRNRAP.

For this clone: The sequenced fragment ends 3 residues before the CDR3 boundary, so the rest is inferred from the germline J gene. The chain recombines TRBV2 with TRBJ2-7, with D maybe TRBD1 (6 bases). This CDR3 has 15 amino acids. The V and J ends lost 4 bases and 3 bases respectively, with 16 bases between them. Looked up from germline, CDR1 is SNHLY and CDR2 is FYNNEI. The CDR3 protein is CASSVAGASFYEQYF. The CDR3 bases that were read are TGTGCCAGCAGTGTGGCAGGGGCGTCCTTCTACGAG.

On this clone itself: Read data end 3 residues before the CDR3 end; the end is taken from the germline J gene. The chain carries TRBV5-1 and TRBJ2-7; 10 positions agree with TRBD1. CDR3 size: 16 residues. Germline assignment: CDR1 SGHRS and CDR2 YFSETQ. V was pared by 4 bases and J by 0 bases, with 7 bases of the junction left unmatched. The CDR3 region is CASSPGTGASSYEQYF. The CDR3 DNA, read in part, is TGCGCCAGCAGCCCTGGGACAGGGGCCAGCTCCTACGAG.